This T cell receptor beta chain was observed in a study of vaccination and CD4 T cells after COVID-19 (dated by TCRdb to the early 2020s). With regard to the full study: Convalescent patients had a positive SARS-CoV-2 result on nasal swab PCR, and of these patients, some 10 had mild disease and one had severe disease. The convalescent cohort comprised six males and four females, including two Hispanic individuals, seven Caucasians, two Asians and one multiracial person. Participants got two doses of the Pfizer-BioNTech BNT162b2 vaccine (n=8) or two doses of the Moderna mRNA-1273 vaccine (n=2). Post-COVID blood samples were collected from convalescent patients a median of around 96 days after diagnosis, with a range of about 35 to 170 days. Post-vaccine blood samples were obtained a median of about 72 days after the second vaccine dose, with a range of about 12 to 241 days. Culture stimuli were overlapping spike peptide pools from SARS-CoV-2 and from the common cold coronaviruses HCoV-NL63, HCoV-OC43 and HCoV-229E. Control cultures received a CEFX viral epitope pool as the positive control, an HIV-1 Nef peptide pool as the negative control, or no peptide. In over 8 COVID-19 convalescent patients and a handful of infection-naive healthy vaccine recipients, researchers compared the spike-specific CD4+ TCR repertoire from before mRNA vaccination with the repertoire from after.

Worth noting for this clonotype: No cognate antigen has been identified for it. It has no much larger one-base neighbor in the sample; base qualities were not kept.

The treatment or condition label corresponds to: roughly 11-day PBMC culture with coronavirus spike peptide pools or control peptides (ViraFEST assay). The ViraFEST assay was used in the study, in which antigen-specific T cells were expanded with peptide pools and expanded clonotypes were subsequently identified by TCR sequencing. The convalescent patients' positive SARS-CoV-2 PCR tests fell between March and December 2020, which was before the Alpha, Beta and Delta variants emerged in the United States. Each well held some 2 million PBMCs cultured in IMDM containing approximately 5% human AB serum and around 10 IU/ml IL-2, with 8 to 10 ug/ml peptide pools added. On days 3 and 7, half of the culture medium was replaced with fresh IL-2-containing medium. After around 11 days of culture, CD4+ T cells were isolated by negative selection using the EasySep CD4+ T cell isolation kit. PBMCs were separated from whole blood using Ficoll-Paque Plus gradient centrifugation and then either used fresh or cryopreserved at -140C. Triplicate wells were generally used for each culture condition.

V loses 0 bases of germline sequence and J loses 0 bases, and the interval between the two ends is 9 bases. CDR1 ENHRY and CDR2 SYGVKD are derived from the germline V gene. Measured from the cysteine to the phenylalanine, the CDR3 is 17 residues long. The entry retains the CDR3 DNA only, 51 bases that are in frame from base 1. The paper's findings and limits, for the study overall: Although the median number of SARS-CoV-2-reactive clonotypes went up from fewer than 25 after infection to more than 30 after vaccination, the increase was not significant. In convalescent patients, a median around 90% of post-vaccine SARS-CoV-2-reactive clones were detected only after vaccination, suggesting vaccine-specific priming. The study included relatively few convalescent patients and did not analyze early timepoints after natural infection. Of the vaccine-specific clones in convalescent patients, 304 of 307, or nearly all, reacted only to SARS-CoV-2 spike and did not cross-react with common cold coronaviruses.

Libraries were built with PCR. DNA from cultured CD4+ T cells underwent TCR sequencing with the Oncomine TCR Beta short-read assay at the Johns Hopkins FTIC core. The QIAamp micro DNA kit was used to extract genomic DNA from the cultured CD4+ T cells. Oncomine TCR Beta libraries made from cultured CD4+ T cells were pooled using unique dual indexes and sequenced on an Illumina iSeq 100. Per the authors' processing: Non-productive sequences were removed, and CDR3s that did not start with C, did not end with F or W, or were shorter than 7 amino acids were discarded. Antigen-specific clonotypes were identified with the MANAFEST web application by comparing peptide-stimulated wells with reference and other culture wells. An FDR below 0.05, an odds ratio above 5, and a productive frequency above 0.1% in at least two of three replicate wells were required for clones to be considered positive. A clonotype was classed as cross-reactive if the clonotype showed significant expansion both in SARS-CoV-2 spike wells and in at least one common cold coronavirus spike condition. CDR3 homology was assessed with Levenshtein distances (stringdist) and unrooted phylogenetic trees (ape) in R version 3.6.1. TCRdb's own reprocessing of the public reads used fastp at Q25 and MiXCR and kept productive beta chains. Every distinct CDR3 protein forms one entry, paired with its most common genes and DNA. The V and J calls come from TCRdb's annotation, not from the publication. The table for this sample lists 15,000 to 20,000 distinct CDR3 sequences; approximately 40% of them were counted only once. Around 12% of the sample comes from the top ten.

Sequencing was carried out using CD4+ T cells from blood, cultured in vitro. The source is a human donor who had recovered from COVID-19. The chain is made from TRBV10-3 and TRBJ1-6, with no confidently assigned D gene. The sequenced DNA: TGTGCCATCAGTGAGTCGGTCAGGAGCTCCTATAATTCACCCCTCCACTTT. This encodes CAISESVRSSYNSPLHF.